This T cell receptor (beta chain) is drawn from a study of shared clonotypes between healthy human individuals. This CDR3 region has 14 residues. Germline V gene lookup returns CDR1 SEHNR and CDR2 FQNEAQ (reference sequence). The ends lost 4 bases at V and 4 bases at J; junction bases unmatched: 6. Clones were sequenced by immunoSEQ multiplex PCR, and TCRdb holds only the in-frame ones, with some missing. Here the sample spans about 380,000 clones, 96% being singletons. V and J are TRBV7-9 and TRBJ2-7; 8 nucleotides agree with TRBD2. Sequencing used memory CD8+ T cells sorted from blood. The subset denotes: CD45RO+ cells pooled with CCR7-negative TemRA cells. The receptor comes from a man between 25 and 39 years old in good health. CDR3 DNA sequence: TGTGCCAGCAGCTCCAGCGGGAGAGGATACGAGCAGTACTTC. This codes for CASSSSGRGYEQYF.